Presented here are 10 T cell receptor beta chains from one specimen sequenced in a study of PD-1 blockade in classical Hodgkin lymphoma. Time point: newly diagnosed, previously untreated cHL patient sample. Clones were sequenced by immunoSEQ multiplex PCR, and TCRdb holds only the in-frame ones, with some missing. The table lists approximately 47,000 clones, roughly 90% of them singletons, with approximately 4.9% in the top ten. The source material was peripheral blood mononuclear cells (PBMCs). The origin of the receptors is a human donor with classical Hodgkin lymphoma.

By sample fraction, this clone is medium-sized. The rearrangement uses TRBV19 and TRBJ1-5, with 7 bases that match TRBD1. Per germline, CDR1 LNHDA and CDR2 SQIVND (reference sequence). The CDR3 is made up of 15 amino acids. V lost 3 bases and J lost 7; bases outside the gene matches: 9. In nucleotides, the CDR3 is TGTGCCAGTAGTATGCAGGACAGGTCCAAGCAGCCCCAGCATTTT. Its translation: CASSMQDRSKQPQHF.

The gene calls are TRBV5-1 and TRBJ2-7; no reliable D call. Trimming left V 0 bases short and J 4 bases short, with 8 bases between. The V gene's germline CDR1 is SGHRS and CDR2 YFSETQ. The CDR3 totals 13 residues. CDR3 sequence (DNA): TGCGCCAGCAGCTTGGAGGCTTTATACGAGCAGTACTTC. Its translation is CASSLEALYEQYF.

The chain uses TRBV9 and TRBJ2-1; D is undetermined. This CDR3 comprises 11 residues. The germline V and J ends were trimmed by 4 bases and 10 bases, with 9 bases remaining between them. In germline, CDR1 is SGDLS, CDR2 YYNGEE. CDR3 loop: CASSTPREQFF. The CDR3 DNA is TGTGCCAGCAGCACTCCCAGGGAGCAGTTCTTC.

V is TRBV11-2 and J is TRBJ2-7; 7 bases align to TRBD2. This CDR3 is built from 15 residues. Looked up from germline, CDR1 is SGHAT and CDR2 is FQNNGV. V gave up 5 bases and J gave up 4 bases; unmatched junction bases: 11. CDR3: CASSILTGGSYEQYF. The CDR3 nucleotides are TGTGCCAGCAGCATTTTGACGGGCGGGAGTTACGAGCAGTACTTC.

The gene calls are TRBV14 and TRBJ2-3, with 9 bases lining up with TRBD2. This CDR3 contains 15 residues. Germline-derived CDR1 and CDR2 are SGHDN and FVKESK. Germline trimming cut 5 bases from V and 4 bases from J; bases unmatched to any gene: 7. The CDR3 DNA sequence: TGTGCCAGCAGCGGCTCGGGACTAGCCTCAGATACGCAGTATTTT. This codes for CASSGSGLASDTQYF.

CDR3 sequence (DNA): TGCGCCAGCAGCTTGCAAACAGGGGGCCAAGAGACCCAGTACTTC. It is translated as CASSLQTGGQETQYF. J is TRBJ2-5 and V is TRBV5-1; 8 bases map to TRBD1. This CDR3 has 15 amino acids. The ends lost 1 base at V and 1 base at J; junction bases unmatched: 3. Looked up from germline, CDR1 is SGHRS and CDR2 is YFSETQ.

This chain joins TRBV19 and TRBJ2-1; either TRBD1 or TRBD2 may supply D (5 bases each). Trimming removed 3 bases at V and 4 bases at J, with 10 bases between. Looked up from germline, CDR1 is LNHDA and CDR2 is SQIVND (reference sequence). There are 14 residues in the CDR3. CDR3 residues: CASSMRGFYNEQFF. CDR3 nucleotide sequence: TGTGCCAGTAGTATGAGGGGCTTTTACAATGAGCAGTTCTTC. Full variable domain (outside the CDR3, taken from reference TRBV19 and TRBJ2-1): DGGITQSPKYLFRKEGQNVTLSCEQNLNHDAMYWYRQDPGQGLRLIYYSQIVNDFQKGDIAEGYSVSREKKESFPLTVTSAQKNPTAFYLCASSMRGFYNEQFFGPGTRLTVL.

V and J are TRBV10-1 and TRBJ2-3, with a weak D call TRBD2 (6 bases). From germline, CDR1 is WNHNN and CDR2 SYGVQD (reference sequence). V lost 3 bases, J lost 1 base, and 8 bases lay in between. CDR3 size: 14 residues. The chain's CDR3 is CASSDVAGTDTQYF. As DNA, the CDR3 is TGCGCCAGCAGTGATGTAGCGGGCACAGATACGCAGTATTTT.

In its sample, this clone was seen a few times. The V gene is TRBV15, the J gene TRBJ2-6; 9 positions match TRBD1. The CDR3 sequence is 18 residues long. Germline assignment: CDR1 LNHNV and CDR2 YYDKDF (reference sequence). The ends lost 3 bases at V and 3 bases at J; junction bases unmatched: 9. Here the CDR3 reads CATSRGQGLRVGANVLTF. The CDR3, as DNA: TGTGCCACCAGCAGGGGACAGGGCCTAAGGGTTGGGGCCAACGTCCTGACTTTC.

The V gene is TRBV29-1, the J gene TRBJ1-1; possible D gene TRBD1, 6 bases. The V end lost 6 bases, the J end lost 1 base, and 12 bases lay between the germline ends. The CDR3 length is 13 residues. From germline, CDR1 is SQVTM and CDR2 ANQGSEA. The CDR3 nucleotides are TGCAGCGTGAGGGGGAGGGCGAACACTGAAGCTTTCTTT. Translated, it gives CSVRGRANTEAFF.